The sequence of this TCR beta chain was determined in a study of T cell responses to AZD1222 COVID-19 vaccine. General observations from the study: The donor group comprised mostly white British people and more females; the analysis possibly underestimated clonal diversity. CD4 TCRs covered the whole spike, strongest at regions 160-218 and 743-854.

Assay used: immunoSEQ multiplex PCR; TCRdb lists only in-frame clones, some missing. The top ten hold approximately 6.5% of the sample, which has fewer than 85,000 clones, 92% seen once. This clone was seen only once. The antigen remains unidentified. The receptor was isolated from an adult in good health. The sequenced sample was peripheral blood, obtained on day 0 of MenACWY control vaccination.

In nucleotides, the CDR3 is TGCGCCAGCAGCCAAGGCCTGACGGTCCACAATCAGCCCCAGCATTTT. Translation gives CASSQGLTVHNQPQHF. The V gene is TRBV4-3, the J gene TRBJ1-5; D unresolved. Germline CDR1 LGHNA, CDR2 YSLEER. This CDR3 comprises 16 residues. With 1 base removed from V and 3 bases from J, the gap between germline ends came to 13 bases.